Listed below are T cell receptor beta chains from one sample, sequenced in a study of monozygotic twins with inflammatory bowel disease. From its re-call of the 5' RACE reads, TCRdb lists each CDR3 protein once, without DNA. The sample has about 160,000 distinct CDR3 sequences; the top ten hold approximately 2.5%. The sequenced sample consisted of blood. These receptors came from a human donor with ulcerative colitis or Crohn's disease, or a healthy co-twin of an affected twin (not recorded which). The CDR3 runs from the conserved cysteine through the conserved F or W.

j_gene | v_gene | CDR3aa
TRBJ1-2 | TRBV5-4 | CASCLPLANYGYTF
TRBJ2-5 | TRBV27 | CASSLAGAPETQYF
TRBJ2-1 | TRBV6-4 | CATKAGSYNEQFF
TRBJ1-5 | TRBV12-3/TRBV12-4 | CASSSLQGAGQPQHF
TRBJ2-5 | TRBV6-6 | CASSYSEGQATQYF
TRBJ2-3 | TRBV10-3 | CAISALGTDTQYF
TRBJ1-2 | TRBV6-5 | CASSYGRENYGYTF
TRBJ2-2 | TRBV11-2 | CASSLFQILNTGELFF
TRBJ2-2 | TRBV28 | CATVLWDTGELFF
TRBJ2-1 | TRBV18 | CASSPPGFSYNEQFF
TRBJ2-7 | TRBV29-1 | CSVNLDRGYEQYF
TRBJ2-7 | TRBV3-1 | CASSQGYGYEQYF
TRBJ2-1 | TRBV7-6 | CASSPGVADSYNEQFF
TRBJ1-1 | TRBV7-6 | CASSSRDLRTEAFF
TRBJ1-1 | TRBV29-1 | CSVKRGNTEAFF
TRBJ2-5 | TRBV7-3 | CASGAGGIQETQYF
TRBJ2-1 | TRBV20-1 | CSARGASPYFEQFF
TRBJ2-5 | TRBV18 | CASSLGTSGRIGETQYF
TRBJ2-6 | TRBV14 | CASSPGRLSGANVLTF
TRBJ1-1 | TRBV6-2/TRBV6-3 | CASSYPDRVEIFDTEAFF
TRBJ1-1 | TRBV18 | CASSPGFPNTEAFF
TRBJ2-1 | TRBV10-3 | CAISLQPGLEAPSSYNEQFF
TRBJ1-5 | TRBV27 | CASSLFLDTQPQHF
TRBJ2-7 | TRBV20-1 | CSAREGRWGSYEQYF
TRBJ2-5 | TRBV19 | CASSLGTSGRETQYF
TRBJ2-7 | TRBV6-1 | CASTPAGGYYEQYF
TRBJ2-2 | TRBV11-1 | CASRTNINSGRPNTGELFF
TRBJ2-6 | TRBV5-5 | CASSLNLGANVLTF
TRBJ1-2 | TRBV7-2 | CASSRNPLGTYGYTF
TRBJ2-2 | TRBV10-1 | CASSWAGANTGELFF
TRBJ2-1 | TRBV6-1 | CASMNGGSGRYNEQFF
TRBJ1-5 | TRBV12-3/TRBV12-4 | CASSFGYGGEQPQHF
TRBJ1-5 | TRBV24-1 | CATSTGVSNQPQHF
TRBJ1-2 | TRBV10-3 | CAIRSGRDLKHYGYTF
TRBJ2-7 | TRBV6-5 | CASSYRTGDVPSEQYF
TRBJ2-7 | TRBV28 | CASGTGGGGEQYF
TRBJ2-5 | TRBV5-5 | CASSPNRDREETQYF
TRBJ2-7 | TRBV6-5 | CASSSDLAYEQYF
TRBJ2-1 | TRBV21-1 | CASSKGKGSHNEQFF
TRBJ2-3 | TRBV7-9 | CASSLALAGRTDTQYF
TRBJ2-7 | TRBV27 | CASSLTFRGPEQYF
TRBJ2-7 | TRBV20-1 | CSPKRTGGVHEQYF
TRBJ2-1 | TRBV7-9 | CASSLEALLYEQFF
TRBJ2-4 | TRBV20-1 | CSAVGGKGTKNIQYF